This passage covers 15 T cell receptor beta chains from one sample sequenced in a study of STAT3 mutations in large granular lymphocyte leukemia. Whole-study findings and limits: Every T-LGLL patient had at least one immunodominant TCRbeta clonotype.

Their antigens are not known. The table came from immunoSEQ multiplex PCR; TCRdb's copy has only in-frame clones and leaves some out. In the table there are 15,000 or so clones, 92% of which are singletons. The sample consisted of peripheral blood mononuclear cells. The receptors come from a woman aged 45-65 years with T-cell large granular lymphocyte leukemia. Some clones in this sample may be carry-over from other donors' samples.

V and J are TRBV5-1 and TRBJ2-7, with 8 bases lining up with TRBD1. Germline lookup yields CDR1 SGHRS and CDR2 YFSETQ. V gave up 3 bases and J gave up 3 bases; unmatched junction bases: 11. The CDR3 loop spans 16 amino acids. In nucleotides, the CDR3 is TGCGCCAGCAGCTCACCCCTGGGGGACAGGAACTACGAGCAGTACTTC. The encoded protein is CASSSPLGDRNYEQYF.

The chain employs TRBV27 and TRBJ1-5; no definite D call. The CDR3 runs 15 residues. V lost 5 bases and J lost 1, with 12 bases in between. Germline V gene sequence: CDR1 MNHEY, CDR2 SMNVEV (reference sequence). The CDR3 is CASSPRGGSNQPQHF. The CDR3 DNA is TGTGCCAGCAGTCCCCGGGGAGGAAGCAATCAGCCCCAGCATTTT.

The chain employs TRBV7-2 and TRBJ1-2; perhaps TRBD1 as D (6 bases). Trimming left V 3 bases short and J 7 bases short, with 12 bases between. The CDR3 extends over 13 amino acids. Germline V lookup: CDR1 SGHTA, CDR2 FQGNSA. This CDR3 reads CASSFQDRFGYTF. CDR3 coding DNA: TGTGCCAGCAGCTTCCAAGACAGGTTTGGCTACACCTTC.

This chain uses TRBV15 with TRBJ1-5, with D uncertain. The germline gives CDR1 LNHNV, CDR2 YYDKDF (reference sequence). V lost 0 bases to trimming and J lost 8 bases, with 11 bases between them. The CDR3 is made up of 14 amino acids. For the CDR3, the DNA is TGTGCCACCAGCAGAGAACCTTTGTGGGAGCCCCAGCATTTT. Its protein is CATSREPLWEPQHF.

The chain is built from TRBV7-8 and TRBJ1-2, with D maybe TRBD1 (5 bases). Germline CDR1 reads SGHVS; CDR2 reads FQNEAQ. CDR3 length: 14 residues. V was shortened by 4 bases and J by 4 bases, with 13 bases between the two germline ends. The DNA of the CDR3 is TGTGCCAGCAGCTCGGGGGTTTTAGCCTATGGCTACACCTTC. The encoded protein is CASSSGVLAYGYTF.

This chain uses TRBV11-2 with TRBJ2-1; a possible D gene is TRBD2 (5 bases). This CDR3 is built from 15 residues. Deletions cut 8 bases from V and 9 bases from J, with 23 bases between. Germline CDR1 and CDR2: SGHAT and FQNNGV. CDR3 sequence (DNA): TGTGCCAGCCGTCAAGAACCGGGAAGGCCCAGTGAGCAGTTCTTC. It specifies CASRQEPGRPSEQFF.

The chain is built from TRBV13 and TRBJ2-7; 11 bases fit TRBD1. This CDR3 comprises 14 residues. Germline assignment: CDR1 PRHDT and CDR2 FYEKMQ (reference sequence). With V trimmed by 4 bases and J by 5 bases, 4 bases remained unmatched. The CDR3 DNA sequence: TGTGCCAGCAGCTGGGGACAGGGGGTCAACGAGCAGTACTTC. Translating gives CASSWGQGVNEQYF. The full variable domain, with the rest looked up from reference TRBV13 and TRBJ2-7, is AAGVIQSPRHLIKEKRETATLKCYPIPRHDTVYWYQQGPGQDPQFLISFYEKMQSDKGSIPDRFSAQQFSDYHSELNMSSLELGDSALYFCASSWGQGVNEQYFGPGTRLTVT.

The genes are TRBV11-2 and TRBJ2-7; TRBD2 aligns across 11 bases. Germline V gene lookup returns CDR1 SGHAT and CDR2 FQNNGV. The CDR3 totals 17 residues. Trimming removed 3 bases from V and 3 bases from J; junction bases left unmatched: 10. The CDR3 is CASSFTSGGPFLYEQYF. The CDR3 DNA follows: TGTGCCAGCAGCTTTACTAGCGGGGGCCCCTTTCTCTACGAGCAGTACTTC.

This clone was recorded only once. The chain carries TRBV5-1 and TRBJ2-1, with D perhaps being TRBD1 or TRBD2 (5 bases each). Trimming shortened V by 4 bases and J by 4 bases, and 9 bases separated the two germline ends. The CDR3 contains 13 residues. The V gene's germline CDR1 is SGHRS and CDR2 YFSETQ. The CDR3 DNA sequence: TGCGCCAGCAGCCGGGACGGATACAATGAGCAGTTCTTC. It is translated as CASSRDGYNEQFF.

V gene TRBV5-1 combines with J gene TRBJ1-2, with D uncertain. CDR1 and CDR2 from the germline V gene are SGHRS and YFSETQ. Trimming removed 0 bases from V and 7 bases from J, with 16 bases in between. The CDR3 has 15 residues. The CDR3 reads CASSLDVARVSGYTF. The CDR3 DNA is TGCGCCAGCAGCTTGGACGTGGCGCGGGTCAGTGGCTACACCTTC.

The chain couples TRBV27 to TRBJ2-1; D tentatively fits TRBD1 or TRBD2 (6 bases each). Trimming cost V 4 bases and J 6 bases, with 19 bases left between them. The CDR3 is 16 amino acids. The germline CDR1 and CDR2 sequences are MNHEY and SMNVEV (reference sequence). The CDR3 nucleotides are TGTGCCAGCAGTTCCCGACCGGGGGCAAAGTTCAATGAGCAGTTCTTC. Translating gives CASSSRPGAKFNEQFF.

The rearrangement uses TRBV18 and TRBJ2-7; TRBD2 matches 10 bases. The germline CDR1 and CDR2 sequences are KGHSH and LQKENI. CDR3 length equals 15 residues. The V gene end was trimmed by 3 bases and the J gene end by 3 bases; junction bases not matched to a gene: 5. The CDR3 reads CASSPSSGSFYEQYF. In DNA form, the CDR3 reads TGTGCCAGCTCACCTTCTAGCGGGAGTTTCTACGAGCAGTACTTC.

This clone was seen just once. The V and J genes are TRBV28 and TRBJ1-5; the D gene is possibly TRBD1 (5 bases). The germline V gene has CDR1 MDHEN and CDR2 SYDVKM. V gave up 5 bases and J gave up 4 bases, with 15 bases separating them. The CDR3 has 15 residues. In DNA form, the CDR3 reads TGTGCCAGCAGTGGGAGGGGAACCCCTAATCAGCCCCAGCATTTT. This sequence encodes CASSGRGTPNQPQHF.

The CDR3: CASSEGQNTEAFF. The CDR3 DNA reads as TGTGCCAGCTCAGAGGGACAGAACACTGAAGCTTTCTTT. The chain uses TRBV18 and TRBJ1-1; D might be TRBD1 (6 bases). The germline gives CDR1 KGHSH, CDR2 LQKENI. The CDR3 length is 13 residues. Trimming pared 5 bases from V and 1 base from J, leaving 8 bases between. Based on the CDR3 plus reference TRBV18 and TRBJ1-1, the full variable domain is NAGVMQNPRHLVRRRGQEARLRCSPMKGHSHVYWYRQLPEEGLKFMVYLQKENIIDESGMPKERFSAEFPKEGPSILRIQQVVRGDSAAYFCASSEGQNTEAFFGQGTRLTVV.

This rearrangement joins TRBV7-9 to TRBJ1-1, with 9 bases matching TRBD1. V shed 4 bases, J shed 0 bases, and the junction held 12 bases outside the gene matches. This CDR3 has 18 amino acids. CDR1 and CDR2 (germline): SEHNR, FQNEAQ (reference sequence). The CDR3 DNA is TGTGCCAGCAGCTCCCCGGGACAGGGTATAGGCATGAACACTGAAGCTTTCTTT. Amino acid sequence: CASSSPGQGIGMNTEAFF.